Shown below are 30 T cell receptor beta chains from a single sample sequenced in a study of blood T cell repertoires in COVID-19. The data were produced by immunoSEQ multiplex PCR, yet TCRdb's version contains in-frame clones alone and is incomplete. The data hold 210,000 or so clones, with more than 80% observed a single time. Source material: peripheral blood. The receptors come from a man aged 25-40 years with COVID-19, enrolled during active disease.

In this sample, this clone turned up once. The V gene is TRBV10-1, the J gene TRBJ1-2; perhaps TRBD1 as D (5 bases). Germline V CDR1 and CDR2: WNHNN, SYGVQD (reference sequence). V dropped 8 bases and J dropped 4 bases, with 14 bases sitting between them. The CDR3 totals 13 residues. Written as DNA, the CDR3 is TGCGCCAGCCTGGAAGAGGACACCTATGGCTACACCTTC. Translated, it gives CASLEEDTYGYTF.

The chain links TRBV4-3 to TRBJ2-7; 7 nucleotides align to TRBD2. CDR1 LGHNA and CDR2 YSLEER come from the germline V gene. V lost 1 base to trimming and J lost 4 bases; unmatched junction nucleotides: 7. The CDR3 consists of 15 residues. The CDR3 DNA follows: TGCGCCAGCAGCCAAGTGTCCGGAGCGGGGTACGAGCAGTACTTC. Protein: CASSQVSGAGYEQYF.

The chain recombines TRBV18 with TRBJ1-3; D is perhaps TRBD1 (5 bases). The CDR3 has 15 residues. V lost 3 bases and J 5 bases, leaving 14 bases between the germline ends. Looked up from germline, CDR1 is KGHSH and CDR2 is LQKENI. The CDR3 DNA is TGTGCCAGCTCACCGCCGAGGACACAGCGAAACACCATATATTTT. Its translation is CASSPPRTQRNTIYF. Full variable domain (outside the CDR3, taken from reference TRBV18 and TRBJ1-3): NAGVMQNPRHLVRRRGQEARLRCSPMKGHSHVYWYRQLPEEGLKFMVYLQKENIIDESGMPKERFSAEFPKEGPSILRIQQVVRGDSAAYFCASSPPRTQRNTIYFGEGSWLTVV.

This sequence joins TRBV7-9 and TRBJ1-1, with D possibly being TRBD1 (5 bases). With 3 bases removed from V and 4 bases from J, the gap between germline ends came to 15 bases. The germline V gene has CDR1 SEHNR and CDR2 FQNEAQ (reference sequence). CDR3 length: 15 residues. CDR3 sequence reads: CASSFSLGPGTEAFF. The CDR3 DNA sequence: TGTGCCAGCAGCTTTAGCTTGGGGCCGGGCACTGAAGCTTTCTTT. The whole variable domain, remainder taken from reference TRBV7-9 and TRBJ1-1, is DTGVSQNPRHKITKRGQNVTFRCDPISEHNRLYWYRQTLGQGPEFLTYFQNEAQLEKSRLLSDRFSAERPKGSFSTLEIQRTEQGDSAMYLCASSFSLGPGTEAFFGQGTRLTVV.

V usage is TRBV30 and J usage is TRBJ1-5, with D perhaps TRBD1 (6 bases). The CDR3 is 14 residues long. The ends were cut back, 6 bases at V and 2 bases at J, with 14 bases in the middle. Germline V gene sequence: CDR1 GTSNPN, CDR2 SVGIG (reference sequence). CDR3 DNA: TGTGCCTGCGGAAAGGGACAAGGCAATCAGCCCCAGCATTTT. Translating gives CACGKGQGNQPQHF.

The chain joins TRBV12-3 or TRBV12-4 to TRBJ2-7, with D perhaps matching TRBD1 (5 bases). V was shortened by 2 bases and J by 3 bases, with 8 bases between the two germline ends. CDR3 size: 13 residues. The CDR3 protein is CASSLHRYYEQYF. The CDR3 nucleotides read TGTGCCAGCAGTTTACACAGGTACTACGAGCAGTACTTC.

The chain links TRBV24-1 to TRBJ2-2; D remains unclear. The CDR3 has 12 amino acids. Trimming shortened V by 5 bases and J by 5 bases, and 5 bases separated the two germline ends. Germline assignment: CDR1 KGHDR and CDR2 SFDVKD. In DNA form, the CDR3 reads TGTGCCACCAGTGGGCAGACCGGGGAGCTGTTTTTT. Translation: CATSGQTGELFF.

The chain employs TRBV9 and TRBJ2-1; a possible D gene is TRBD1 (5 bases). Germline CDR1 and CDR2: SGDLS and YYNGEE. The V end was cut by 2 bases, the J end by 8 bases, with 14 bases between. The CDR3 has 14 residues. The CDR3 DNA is TGTGCCAGCAGCGTCTGGCAGGGCTCCCATGAGCAGTTCTTC. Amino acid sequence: CASSVWQGSHEQFF.

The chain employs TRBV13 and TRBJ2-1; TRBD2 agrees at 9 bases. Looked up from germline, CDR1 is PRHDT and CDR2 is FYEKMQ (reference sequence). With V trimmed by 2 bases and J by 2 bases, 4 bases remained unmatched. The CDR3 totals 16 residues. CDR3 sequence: CASSLSSGGTYNEQFF. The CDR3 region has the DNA TGTGCCAGCAGCTTAAGTAGCGGGGGAACCTACAATGAGCAGTTCTTC.

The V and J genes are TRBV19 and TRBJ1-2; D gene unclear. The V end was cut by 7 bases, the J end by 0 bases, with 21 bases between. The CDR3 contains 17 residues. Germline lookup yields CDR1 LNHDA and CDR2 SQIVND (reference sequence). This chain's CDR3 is CASNLGGPPRANYGYTF. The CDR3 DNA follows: TGTGCCAGTAACTTAGGAGGACCCCCGAGGGCTAACTATGGCTACACCTTC.

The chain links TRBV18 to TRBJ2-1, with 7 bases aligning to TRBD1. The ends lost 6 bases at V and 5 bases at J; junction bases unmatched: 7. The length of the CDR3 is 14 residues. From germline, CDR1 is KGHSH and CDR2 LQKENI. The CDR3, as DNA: TGTGCCAGCTCCATTGCCGGGACAGACAATGAGCAGTTCTTC. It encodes CASSIAGTDNEQFF. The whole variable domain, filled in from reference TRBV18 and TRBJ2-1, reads NAGVMQNPRHLVRRRGQEARLRCSPMKGHSHVYWYRQLPEEGLKFMVYLQKENIIDESGMPKERFSAEFPKEGPSILRIQQVVRGDSAAYFCASSIAGTDNEQFFGPGTRLTVL.

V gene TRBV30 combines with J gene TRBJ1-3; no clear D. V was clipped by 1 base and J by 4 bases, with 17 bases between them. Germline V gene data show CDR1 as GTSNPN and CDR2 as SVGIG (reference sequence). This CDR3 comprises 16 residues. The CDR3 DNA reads TGTGCCTGGAGTGCCCCAAACAGCTGGTCAGGAAACACCATATATTTT. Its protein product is CAWSAPNSWSGNTIYF.

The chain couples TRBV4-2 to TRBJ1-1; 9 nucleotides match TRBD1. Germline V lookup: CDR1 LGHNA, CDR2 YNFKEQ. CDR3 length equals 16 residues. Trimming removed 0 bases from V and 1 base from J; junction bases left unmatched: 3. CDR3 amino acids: CASSQDPGQGNTEAFF. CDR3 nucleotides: TGTGCCAGCAGCCAAGATCCGGGACAGGGGAACACTGAAGCTTTCTTT.

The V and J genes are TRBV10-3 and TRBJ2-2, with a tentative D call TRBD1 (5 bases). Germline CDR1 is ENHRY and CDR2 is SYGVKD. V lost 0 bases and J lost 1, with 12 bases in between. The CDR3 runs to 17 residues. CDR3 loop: CAISESPRQGNTGELFF. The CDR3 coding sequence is TGTGCCATCAGTGAGTCACCGCGGCAGGGGAACACCGGGGAGCTGTTTTTT.

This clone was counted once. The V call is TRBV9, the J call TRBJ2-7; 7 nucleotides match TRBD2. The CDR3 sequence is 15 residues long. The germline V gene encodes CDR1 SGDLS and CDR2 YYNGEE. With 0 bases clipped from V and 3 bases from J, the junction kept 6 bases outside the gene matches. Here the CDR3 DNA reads TGTGCCAGCAGCGTAGGCGGGGGAACCTACTACGAGCAGTACTTC. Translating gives CASSVGGGTYYEQYF.

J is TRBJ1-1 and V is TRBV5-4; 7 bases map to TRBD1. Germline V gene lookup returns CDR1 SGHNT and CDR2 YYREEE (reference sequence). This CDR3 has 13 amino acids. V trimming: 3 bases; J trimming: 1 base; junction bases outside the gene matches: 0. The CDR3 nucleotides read TGTGCCAGCAGCTGGGACAGGAACACTGAAGCTTTCTTT. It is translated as CASSWDRNTEAFF.

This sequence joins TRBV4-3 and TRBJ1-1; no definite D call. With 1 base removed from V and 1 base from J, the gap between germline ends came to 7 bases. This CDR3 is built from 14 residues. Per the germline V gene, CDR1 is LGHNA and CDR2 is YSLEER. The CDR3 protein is CASSQGSGNTEAFF. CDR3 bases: TGCGCCAGCAGCCAAGGGTCCGGGAACACTGAAGCTTTCTTT.

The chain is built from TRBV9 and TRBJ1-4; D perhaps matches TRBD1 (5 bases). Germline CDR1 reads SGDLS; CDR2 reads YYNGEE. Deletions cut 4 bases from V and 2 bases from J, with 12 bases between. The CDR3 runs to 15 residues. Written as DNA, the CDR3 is TGTGCCAGCAGCTTGCAGGGATTGACTAATGAAAAACTGTTTTTT. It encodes CASSLQGLTNEKLFF.

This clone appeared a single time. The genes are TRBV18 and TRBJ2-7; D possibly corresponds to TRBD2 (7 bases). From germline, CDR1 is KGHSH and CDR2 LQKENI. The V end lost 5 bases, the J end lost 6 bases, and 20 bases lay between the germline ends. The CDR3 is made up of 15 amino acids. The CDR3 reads CASSVSWGGRGEQYF. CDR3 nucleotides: TGTGCCAGCTCAGTATCGTGGGGGGGCCGTGGCGAGCAGTACTTC.

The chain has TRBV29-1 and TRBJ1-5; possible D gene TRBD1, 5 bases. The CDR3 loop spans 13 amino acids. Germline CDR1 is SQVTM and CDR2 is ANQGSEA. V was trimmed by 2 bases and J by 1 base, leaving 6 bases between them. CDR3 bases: TGCAGCGTTGAATCAGGGAGCAATCAGCCCCAGCATTTT. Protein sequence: CSVESGSNQPQHF.

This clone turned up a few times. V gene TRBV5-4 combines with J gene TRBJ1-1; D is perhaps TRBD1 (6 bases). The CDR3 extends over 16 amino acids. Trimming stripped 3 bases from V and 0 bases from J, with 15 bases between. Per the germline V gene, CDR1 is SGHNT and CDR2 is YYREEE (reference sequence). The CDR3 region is CASSSFLDRLNTEAFF. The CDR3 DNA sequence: TGTGCCAGCAGCTCTTTTTTAGACAGGTTGAACACTGAAGCTTTCTTT.

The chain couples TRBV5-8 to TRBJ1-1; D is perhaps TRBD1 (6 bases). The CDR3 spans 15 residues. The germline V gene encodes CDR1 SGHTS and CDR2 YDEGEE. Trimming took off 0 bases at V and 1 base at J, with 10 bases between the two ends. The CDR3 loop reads CASSLARGWNTEAFF. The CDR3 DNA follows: TGTGCCAGCAGCTTGGCCAGGGGCTGGAACACTGAAGCTTTCTTT.

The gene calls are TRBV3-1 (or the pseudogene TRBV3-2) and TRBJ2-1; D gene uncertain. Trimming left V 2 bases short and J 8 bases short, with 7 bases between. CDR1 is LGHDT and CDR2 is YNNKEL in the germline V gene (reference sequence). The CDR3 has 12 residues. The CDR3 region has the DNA TGTGCCAGCAGCCAAACTCTATATGAGCAGTTCTTC. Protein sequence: CASSQTLYEQFF.

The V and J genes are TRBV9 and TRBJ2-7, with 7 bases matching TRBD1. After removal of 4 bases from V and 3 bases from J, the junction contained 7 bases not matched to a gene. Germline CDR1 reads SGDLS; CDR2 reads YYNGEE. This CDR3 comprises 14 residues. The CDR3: CASSSSTGSYEQYF. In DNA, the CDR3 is TGTGCCAGCAGCTCCTCGACAGGGAGCTACGAGCAGTACTTC.

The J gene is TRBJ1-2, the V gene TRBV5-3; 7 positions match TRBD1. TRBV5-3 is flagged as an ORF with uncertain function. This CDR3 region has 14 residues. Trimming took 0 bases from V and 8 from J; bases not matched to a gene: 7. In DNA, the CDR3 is TGTGCCAGAAGCTTGGAACAGGGGATTTGCGGCTACACCTTC. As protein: CARSLEQGICGYTF.

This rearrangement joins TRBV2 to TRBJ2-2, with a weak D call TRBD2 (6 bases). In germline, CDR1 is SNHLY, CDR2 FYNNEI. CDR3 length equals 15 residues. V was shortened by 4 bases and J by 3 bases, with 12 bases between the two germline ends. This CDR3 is CASSVMGGDTGELFF. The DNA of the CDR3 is TGTGCCAGCAGTGTTATGGGGGGAGACACCGGGGAGCTGTTTTTT.

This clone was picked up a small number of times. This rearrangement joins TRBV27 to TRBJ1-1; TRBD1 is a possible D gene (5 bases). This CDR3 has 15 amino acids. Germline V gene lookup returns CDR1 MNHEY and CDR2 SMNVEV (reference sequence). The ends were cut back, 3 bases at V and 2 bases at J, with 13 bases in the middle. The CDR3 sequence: CASSFSGIGNTEAFF. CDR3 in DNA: TGTGCCAGCAGTTTTTCAGGGATAGGAAACACTGAAGCTTTCTTT.

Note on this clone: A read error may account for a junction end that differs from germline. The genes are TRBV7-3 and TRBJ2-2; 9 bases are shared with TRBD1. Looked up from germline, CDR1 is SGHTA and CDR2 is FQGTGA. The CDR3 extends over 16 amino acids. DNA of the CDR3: TGTGCCAGCAGCTTAGTGGGGACAGGGAACCCCGGGGAGCTGTTTTTT. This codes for CASSLVGTGNPGELFF. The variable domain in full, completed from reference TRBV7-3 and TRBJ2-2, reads GAGVSQTPSNKVTEKGKYVELRCDPISGHTALYWYRQSLGQGPEFLIYFQGTGAADDSGLPNDRFFAVRPEGSVSTLKIQRTERGDSAVYLCASSLVGTGNPGELFFGEGSRLTVL.

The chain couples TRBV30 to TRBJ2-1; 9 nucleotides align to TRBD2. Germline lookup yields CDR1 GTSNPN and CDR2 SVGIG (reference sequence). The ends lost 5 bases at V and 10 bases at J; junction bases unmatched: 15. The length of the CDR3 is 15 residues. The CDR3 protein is CAWLTPGGRAGEQFF. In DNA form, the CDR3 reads TGTGCCTGGCTCACCCCTGGCGGGAGGGCCGGAGAGCAGTTCTTC.

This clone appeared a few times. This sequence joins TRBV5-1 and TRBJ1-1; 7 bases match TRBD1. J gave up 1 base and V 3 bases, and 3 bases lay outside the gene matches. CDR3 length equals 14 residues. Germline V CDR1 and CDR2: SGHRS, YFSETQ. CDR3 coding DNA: TGCGCCAGCAGCTCCGGGACAGCGAACACTGAAGCTTTCTTT. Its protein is CASSSGTANTEAFF.